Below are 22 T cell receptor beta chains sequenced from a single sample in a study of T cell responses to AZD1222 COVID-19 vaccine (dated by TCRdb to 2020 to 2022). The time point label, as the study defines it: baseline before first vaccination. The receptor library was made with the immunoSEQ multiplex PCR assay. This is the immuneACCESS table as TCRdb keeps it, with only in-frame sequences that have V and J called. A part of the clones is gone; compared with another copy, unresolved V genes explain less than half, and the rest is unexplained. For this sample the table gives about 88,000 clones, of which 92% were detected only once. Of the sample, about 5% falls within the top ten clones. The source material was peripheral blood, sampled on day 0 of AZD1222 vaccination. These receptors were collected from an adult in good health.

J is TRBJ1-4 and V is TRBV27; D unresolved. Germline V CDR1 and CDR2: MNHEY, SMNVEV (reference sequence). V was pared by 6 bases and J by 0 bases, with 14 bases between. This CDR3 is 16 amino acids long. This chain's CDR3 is CASSLNLKATNEKLFF. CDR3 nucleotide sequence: TGTGCCAGCAGCCTCAACCTCAAAGCAACTAATGAAAAACTGTTTTTT.

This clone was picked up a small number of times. CDR3 coding DNA: TGTGCCAGCAGCCAAAGATCGGCAGGGACCGGAAACACCATATATTTT. Protein: CASSQRSAGTGNTIYF. This chain joins TRBV3-1 (or the pseudogene TRBV3-2) and TRBJ1-3; D perhaps matches TRBD1 (5 bases). The V and J ends lost 2 bases and 4 bases respectively, with 15 bases between them. The CDR3 length is 16 residues. The germline CDR1 and CDR2 sequences are LGHDT and YNNKEL (reference sequence).

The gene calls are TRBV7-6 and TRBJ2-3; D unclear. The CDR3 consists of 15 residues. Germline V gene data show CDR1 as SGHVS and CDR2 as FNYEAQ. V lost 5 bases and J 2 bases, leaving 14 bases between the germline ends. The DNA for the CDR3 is TGTGCCAGCAGCCCAACCCGCGCAGACACAGATACGCAGTATTTT. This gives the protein CASSPTRADTDTQYF.

CDR3 coding DNA: TGTGCCAGCAGCTTAGAAGGTCTCGGGCCCCAGCATTTT. It encodes CASSLEGLGPQHF. The chain couples TRBV11-2 to TRBJ1-5, with D hard to call. V lost 0 bases to trimming and J lost 9 bases, with 9 bases between them. The CDR3 has 13 residues. CDR1 SGHAT and CDR2 FQNNGV come from the germline V gene.

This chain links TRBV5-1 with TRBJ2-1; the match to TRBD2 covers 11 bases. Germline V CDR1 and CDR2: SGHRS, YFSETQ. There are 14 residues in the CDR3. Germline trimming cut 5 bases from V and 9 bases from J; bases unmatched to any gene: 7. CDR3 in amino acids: CASRYGLAGSEQFF. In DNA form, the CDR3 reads TGCGCCAGCAGGTACGGACTAGCGGGTTCTGAGCAGTTCTTC.

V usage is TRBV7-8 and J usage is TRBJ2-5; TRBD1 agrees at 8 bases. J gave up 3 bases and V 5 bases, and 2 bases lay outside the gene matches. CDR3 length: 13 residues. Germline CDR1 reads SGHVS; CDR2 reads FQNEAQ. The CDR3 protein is CASSQDREETQYF. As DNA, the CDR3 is TGTGCCAGCAGCCAGGACAGGGAAGAGACCCAGTACTTC. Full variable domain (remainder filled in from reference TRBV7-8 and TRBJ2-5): GAGVSQSPRYKVAKRGQDVALRCDPISGHVSLFWYQQALGQGPEFLTYFQNEAQLDKSGLPSDRFFAERPEGSVSTLKIQRTQQEDSAVYLCASSQDREETQYFGPGTRLLVL.

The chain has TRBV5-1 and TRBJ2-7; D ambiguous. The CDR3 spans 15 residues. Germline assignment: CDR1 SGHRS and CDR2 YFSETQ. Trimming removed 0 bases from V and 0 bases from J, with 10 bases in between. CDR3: CASSLAGRSSYEQYF. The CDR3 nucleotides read TGCGCCAGCAGCTTGGCGGGCAGGAGCTCCTACGAGCAGTACTTC.

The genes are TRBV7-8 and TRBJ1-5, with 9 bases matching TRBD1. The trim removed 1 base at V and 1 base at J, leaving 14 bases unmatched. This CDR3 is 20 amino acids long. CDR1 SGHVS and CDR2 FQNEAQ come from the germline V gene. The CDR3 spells CASSLGAGTGPLGSNQPQHF. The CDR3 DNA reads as TGTGCCAGCAGCTTAGGGGCGGGGACAGGGCCTTTGGGGAGCAATCAGCCCCAGCATTTT.

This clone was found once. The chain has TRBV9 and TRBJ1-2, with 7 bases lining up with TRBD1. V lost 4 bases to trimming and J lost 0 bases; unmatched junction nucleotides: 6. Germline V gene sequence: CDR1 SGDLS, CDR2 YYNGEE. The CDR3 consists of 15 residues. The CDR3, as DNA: TGTGCCAGCAGCCCTACAGGGGATTCTAACTATGGCTACACCTTC. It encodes CASSPTGDSNYGYTF.

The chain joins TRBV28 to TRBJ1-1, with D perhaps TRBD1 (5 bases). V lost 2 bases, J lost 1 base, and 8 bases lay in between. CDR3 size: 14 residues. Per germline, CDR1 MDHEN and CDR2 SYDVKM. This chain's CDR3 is CASSLGRGNTEAFF. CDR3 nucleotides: TGTGCCAGCAGTTTAGGGAGGGGGAACACTGAAGCTTTCTTT.

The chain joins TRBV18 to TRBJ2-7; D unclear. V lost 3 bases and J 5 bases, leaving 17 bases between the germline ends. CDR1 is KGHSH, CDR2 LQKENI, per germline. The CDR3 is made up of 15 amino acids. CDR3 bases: TGTGCCAGCTCACCCGGAACAGCCCCCCTCCACGAGCAGTACTTC. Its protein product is CASSPGTAPLHEQYF.

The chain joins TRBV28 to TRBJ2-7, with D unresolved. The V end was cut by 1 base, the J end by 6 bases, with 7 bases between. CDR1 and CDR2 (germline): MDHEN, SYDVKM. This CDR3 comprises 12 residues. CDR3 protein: CASSLFTREQYF. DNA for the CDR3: TGTGCCAGCAGTTTATTCACCCGCGAGCAGTACTTC.

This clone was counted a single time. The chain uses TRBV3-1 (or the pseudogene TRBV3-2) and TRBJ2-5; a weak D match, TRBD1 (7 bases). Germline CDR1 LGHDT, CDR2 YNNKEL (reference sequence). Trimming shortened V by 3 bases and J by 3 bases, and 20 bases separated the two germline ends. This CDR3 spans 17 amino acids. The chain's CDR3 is CASSHPRQGLEKETQYF. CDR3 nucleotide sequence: TGTGCCAGCAGCCATCCGAGACAGGGACTCGAAAAAGAGACCCAGTACTTC.

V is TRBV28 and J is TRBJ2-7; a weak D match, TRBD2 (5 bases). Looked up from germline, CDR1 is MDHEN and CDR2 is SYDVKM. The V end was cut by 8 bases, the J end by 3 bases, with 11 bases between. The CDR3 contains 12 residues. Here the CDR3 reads CASLHAGYEQYF. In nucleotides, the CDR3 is TGTGCCAGCCTCCACGCGGGCTACGAGCAGTACTTC.

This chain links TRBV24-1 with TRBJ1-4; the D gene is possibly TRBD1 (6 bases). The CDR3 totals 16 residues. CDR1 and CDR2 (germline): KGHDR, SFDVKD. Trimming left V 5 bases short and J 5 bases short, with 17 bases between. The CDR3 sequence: CATSGGSDRLNEKLFF. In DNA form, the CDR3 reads TGTGCCACCAGTGGGGGCTCGGACAGATTAAATGAAAAACTGTTTTTT.

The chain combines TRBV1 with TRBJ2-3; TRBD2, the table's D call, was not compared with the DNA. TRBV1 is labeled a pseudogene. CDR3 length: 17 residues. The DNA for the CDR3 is TGCACCAGCAGCCAAGCTTCCCCGGGGGGCTGCACAGATACGCAGTATTTT. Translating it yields CTSSQASPGGCTDTQYF.

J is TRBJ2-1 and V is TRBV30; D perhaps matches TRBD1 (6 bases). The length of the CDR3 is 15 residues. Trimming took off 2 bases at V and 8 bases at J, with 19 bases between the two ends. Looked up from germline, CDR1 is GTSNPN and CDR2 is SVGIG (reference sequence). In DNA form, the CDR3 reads TGTGCCTGGAGTCCCCGGCTAGGGGGTTTCGATGAGCAGTTCTTC. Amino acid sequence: CAWSPRLGGFDEQFF.

CDR3 sequence: CASSTRSGELFF. CDR3 nucleotides: TGCGCCAGCAGCACCCGATCCGGGGAGCTGTTTTTT. The V call is TRBV5-1, the J call TRBJ2-2, with D unresolved. V lost 4 bases to trimming and J lost 6 bases, with 7 bases between them. The CDR3 covers 12 residues. The germline gives CDR1 SGHRS, CDR2 YFSETQ. Drawing the rest from reference TRBV5-1 and TRBJ2-2, the complete variable domain is KAGVTQTPRYLIKTRGQQVTLSCSPISGHRSVSWYQQTPGQGLQFLFEYFSETQRNKGNFPGRFSGRQFSNSRSEMNVSTLELGDSALYLCASSTRSGELFFGEGSRLTVL.

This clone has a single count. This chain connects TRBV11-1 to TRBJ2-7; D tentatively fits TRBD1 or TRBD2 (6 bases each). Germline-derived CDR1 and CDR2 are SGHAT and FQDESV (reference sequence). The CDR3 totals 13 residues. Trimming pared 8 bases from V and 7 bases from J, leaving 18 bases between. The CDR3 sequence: CASAETGAGEQYF. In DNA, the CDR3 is TGTGCCAGCGCGGAGACGGGGGCAGGGGAGCAGTACTTC.

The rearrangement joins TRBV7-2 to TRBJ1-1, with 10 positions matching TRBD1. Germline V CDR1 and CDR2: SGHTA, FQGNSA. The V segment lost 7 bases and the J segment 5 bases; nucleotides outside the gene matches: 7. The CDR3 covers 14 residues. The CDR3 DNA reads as TGTGCCAGCAACGACAGGGGGCGGGTTACTGAAGCTTTCTTT. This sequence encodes CASNDRGRVTEAFF.

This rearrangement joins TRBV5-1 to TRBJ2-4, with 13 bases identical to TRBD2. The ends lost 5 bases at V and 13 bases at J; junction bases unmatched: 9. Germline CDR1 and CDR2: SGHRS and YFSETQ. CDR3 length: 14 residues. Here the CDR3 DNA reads TGCGCCAGCAGACCCGGGACTAGCGGGAAGGACCAGTACTTC. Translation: CASRPGTSGKDQYF.

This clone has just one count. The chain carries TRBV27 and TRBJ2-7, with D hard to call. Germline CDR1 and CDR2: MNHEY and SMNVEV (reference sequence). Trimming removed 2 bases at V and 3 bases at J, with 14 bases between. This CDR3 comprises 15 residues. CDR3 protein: CASSLGMGGFYEQYF. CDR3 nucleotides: TGTGCCAGCAGTTTAGGTATGGGCGGATTCTACGAGCAGTACTTC.